These 8 T cell receptor beta chains were all obtained from the same sample, sequenced in a study of beta chain features in type 1 diabetes. These receptors' antigens are unknown. Study results and limitations: Among all four CD4+ subsets, Type 1 diabetes patients had TCRB CDR3s that were moderately but significantly shorter.

All of the isolated RNA was reverse transcribed, so expressed TCRB transcripts were sequenced. The repertoire was sequenced with immunoSEQ multiplex PCR; TCRdb's copy has only in-frame clones and lacks some. The table lists under 300,000 clones, approximately 11% of them singletons, with more than 0.015% in the top ten. The sequenced sample was naive CD4+ T cells from blood. All receptors come from a man aged 25 to 40 with type 1 diabetes.

The chain joins TRBV12-5 to TRBJ2-3; TRBD2 agrees at 9 bases. V was pared by 6 bases and J by 2 bases, with 6 bases of the junction left unmatched. CDR3 length equals 15 residues. The V gene's germline CDR1 is LGHNT and CDR2 FRNRAP. The CDR3 DNA follows: TGTGCTAGTGGGGGACTAGCCAAATTCACAGATACGCAGTATTTT. It translates to CASGGLAKFTDTQYF.

As regards this clone: Other DNA variants within this sample encode the same CDR3. V gene TRBV2 combines with J gene TRBJ1-5, with 8 bases lining up with TRBD1. Unmatched junction bases numbered 3, after V lost 3 bases and J lost 2 bases. Germline values: CDR1 SNHLY, CDR2 FYNNEI. This CDR3 region has 15 residues. CDR3 amino acids: CASSENRGGNQPQHF. The DNA of the CDR3 is TGTGCCAGCAGTGAGAACAGGGGGGGCAATCAGCCCCAGCATTTT.

This clone was detected only a few times. The chain carries TRBV7-8 and TRBJ2-5; TRBD1 aligns across 7 bases. Germline V gene sequence: CDR1 SGHVS, CDR2 FQNEAQ. CDR3 length: 15 amino acids. J gave up 7 bases and V 5 bases, and 13 bases lay outside the gene matches. As DNA, the CDR3 is TGTGCCAGCAGCGCCCGCACAGGGGCCGGAGGGACCCAGTACTTC. This gives the protein CASSARTGAGGTQYF.

The chain combines TRBV7-9 with TRBJ2-5; D possibly corresponds to TRBD1 (6 bases). The V end lost 2 bases, the J end lost 5 bases, and 9 bases lay between the germline ends. Germline-derived CDR1 and CDR2 are SEHNR and FQNEAQ (reference sequence). The CDR3 length is 13 residues. The CDR3 DNA follows: TGTGCCAGCAGCTTATCAGGGGATGAGACCCAGTACTTC. Protein sequence: CASSLSGDETQYF.

V usage is TRBV4-3 and J usage is TRBJ2-7, with D perhaps matching TRBD1 (5 bases). CDR1 and CDR2 (germline): LGHNA, YSLEER. The CDR3 totals 16 residues. Trimming took off 5 bases at V and 2 bases at J, with 19 bases between the two ends. The CDR3 protein is CASSTPGPTRAYEQYF. CDR3 DNA sequence: TGCGCCAGCAGCACTCCCGGGCCAACCAGGGCCTACGAGCAGTACTTC.

This chain connects TRBV19 to TRBJ1-1, with 7 bases that match TRBD1. This CDR3 has 13 residues. Looked up from germline, CDR1 is LNHDA and CDR2 is SQIVND (reference sequence). Trimming removed 6 bases from V and 0 bases from J; junction bases left unmatched: 1. CDR3 residues: CASRGQLNTEAFF. In DNA, the CDR3 is TGTGCCAGTAGGGGACAGCTGAACACTGAAGCTTTCTTT.

The chain has TRBV7-9 and TRBJ2-1, with 7 bases aligning to TRBD2. The CDR3 is made up of 17 amino acids. CDR1 and CDR2 (germline): SEHNR, FQNEAQ (reference sequence). J lost 1 base, V lost 5 bases, and 11 bases had no gene match. CDR3 region: CASSPAGRGYSYNEQFF. DNA of the CDR3: TGTGCCAGCAGCCCAGCGGGGCGGGGGTATTCCTACAATGAGCAGTTCTTC.

This chain joins TRBV11-2 and TRBJ1-6; 7 nucleotides match TRBD1. CDR1 is SGHAT and CDR2 is FQNNGV in the germline V gene. Trimming took 5 bases from V and 7 from J; bases not matched to a gene: 14. The CDR3 runs 17 residues. The DNA of the CDR3 is TGTGCCAGCAGCCCCAACCGTGGGACAGCGCGGAATTCACCCCTCCACTTT. It specifies CASSPNRGTARNSPLHF. The complete variable domain, with remaining parts taken from reference TRBV11-2 and TRBJ1-6, reads EAGVAQSPRYKIIEKRQSVAFWCNPISGHATLYWYQQILGQGPKLLIQFQNNGVVDDSQLPKDRFSAERLKGVDSTLKIQPAKLEDSAVYLCASSPNRGTARNSPLHFGNGTRLTVT.